These 8 T cell receptor beta chains came from one sample sequenced in a study of T cell responses to AZD1222 COVID-19 vaccine. The repertoire was sequenced with immunoSEQ multiplex PCR; TCRdb's copy has only in-frame clones and lacks some. Counted here are roughly 100,000 clones, around nine tenths occurring once; the ten biggest clones make up 16%. The sample here was peripheral blood, taken 28 days after the second AZD1222 dose. The receptor set was obtained from an adult who received the AZD1222 COVID-19 vaccine.

The chain employs TRBV3-1 (or the pseudogene TRBV3-2) and TRBJ2-4; D not certain. V lost 0 bases, J lost 6 bases, and 15 bases lay in between. CDR3 size: 16 residues. Per the germline V gene, CDR1 is LGHDT and CDR2 is YNNKEL (reference sequence). The CDR3 loop is CASSQDVGRPLNIQYF. CDR3 DNA: TGTGCCAGCAGCCAAGATGTGGGCCGCCCCCTAAACATTCAGTACTTC.

This clone occurred a few times. The chain links TRBV5-1 to TRBJ1-1, with unresolved D. CDR1 is SGHRS, CDR2 YFSETQ, per germline. V was pared by 0 bases and J by 6 bases, with 6 bases between. The CDR3 covers 12 residues. The CDR3 reads CASSLDYSEAFF. The CDR3 DNA sequence: TGCGCCAGCAGCTTGGACTACTCTGAAGCTTTCTTT.

The rearrangement links TRBV30 to TRBJ1-2; D is possibly TRBD1 (6 bases). The CDR3 is 12 residues long. Between the trimmed V and J ends, which lost 3 bases and 6 bases, there was a span of 11 bases. Germline V gene data show CDR1 as GTSNPN and CDR2 as SVGIG (reference sequence). The CDR3 DNA sequence: TGTGCCTGGAGCCCCGGACAGAATGGCTACACCTTC. Translated, it gives CAWSPGQNGYTF.

The chain uses TRBV7-9 and TRBJ2-7; D may be TRBD2 (6 bases). Germline CDR1 reads SEHNR; CDR2 reads FQNEAQ (reference sequence). The CDR3 length is 17 residues. The V end was cut by 4 bases, the J end by 2 bases, with 21 bases between. CDR3 bases: TGTGCCAGCAGCTCCGACGCGTATAGCGGACCCACCTACGAGCAGTACTTC. Translated: CASSSDAYSGPTYEQYF. The complete variable domain, with remaining parts taken from reference TRBV7-9 and TRBJ2-7, reads DTGVSQNPRHKITKRGQNVTFRCDPISEHNRLYWYRQTLGQGPEFLTYFQNEAQLEKSRLLSDRFSAERPKGSFSTLEIQRTEQGDSAMYLCASSSDAYSGPTYEQYFGPGTRLTVT.

The V call is TRBV5-4, the J call TRBJ2-7; perhaps TRBD2 as D (5 bases). This CDR3 has 14 residues. Germline V lookup: CDR1 SGHNT, CDR2 YYREEE (reference sequence). With 2 bases removed from V and 5 bases from J, the gap between germline ends came to 14 bases. In DNA, the CDR3 is TGTGCCAGCAGCTTATCTATTTTCGGGGACGAGCAGTACTTC. It codes for CASSLSIFGDEQYF.

The chain has TRBV14 and TRBJ2-7; 9 bases line up with TRBD1. The V segment lost 5 bases and the J segment 2 bases; nucleotides outside the gene matches: 4. This CDR3 contains 14 residues. The V gene's germline CDR1 is SGHDN and CDR2 FVKESK. For the CDR3, the DNA is TGTGCCAGCAGCTTTGGGACAGGGACCTACGAGCAGTACTTC. This encodes CASSFGTGTYEQYF.

This rearrangement joins TRBV2 to TRBJ2-1; weak D call: TRBD2 (6 bases). Between the trimmed V and J ends, which lost 2 bases and 9 bases, there was a span of 14 bases. Germline CDR1 SNHLY, CDR2 FYNNEI. The CDR3 contains 14 residues. The DNA for the CDR3 is TGTGCCAGCAGTGAATCGGGACTGAATCCTGAGCAGTTCTTC. Its protein product is CASSESGLNPEQFF. Based on the CDR3 plus reference TRBV2 and TRBJ2-1, the full variable domain is EPEVTQTPSHQVTQMGQEVILRCVPISNHLYFYWYRQILGQKVEFLVSFYNNEISEKSEIFDDQFSVERPDGSNFTLKIRSTKLEDSAMYFCASSESGLNPEQFFGPGTRLTVL.

This clone was counted a single time. The V call is TRBV7-9, the J call TRBJ2-1, with D tentatively TRBD2 (5 bases). V was trimmed by 2 bases and J by 5 bases, leaving 7 bases between them. In germline, CDR1 is SEHNR, CDR2 FQNEAQ (reference sequence). The CDR3 loop spans 13 amino acids. Here the CDR3 DNA reads TGTGCCAGCAGCTTACTAGCAAACAATGAGCAGTTCTTC. It codes for CASSLLANNEQFF.